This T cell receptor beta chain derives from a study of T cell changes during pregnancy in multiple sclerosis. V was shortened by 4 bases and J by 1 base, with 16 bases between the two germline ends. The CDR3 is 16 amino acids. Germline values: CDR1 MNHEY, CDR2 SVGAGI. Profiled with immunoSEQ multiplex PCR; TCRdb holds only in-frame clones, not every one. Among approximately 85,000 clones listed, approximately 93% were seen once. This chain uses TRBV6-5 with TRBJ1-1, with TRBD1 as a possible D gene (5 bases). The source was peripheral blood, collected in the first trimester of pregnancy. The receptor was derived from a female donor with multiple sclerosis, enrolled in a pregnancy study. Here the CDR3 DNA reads TGTGCCAGCAGTTCCCCTGCACAGGTTGGGAACACTGAAGCTTTCTTT. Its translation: CASSSPAQVGNTEAFF.